The 20 T cell receptor beta chains reported below all come from one sample, sequenced in a study of blood T cell repertoires in COVID-19. The data were produced by immunoSEQ multiplex PCR, yet TCRdb's version contains in-frame clones alone and is incomplete. Of a few hundred thousand clones in the sample, more than 85% were seen once. The sample was peripheral blood. All receptors derive from a person between 18 and 35 years old with COVID-19, enrolled during active disease.

Here the CDR3 DNA reads TGTGCCAGCAGACCGGGATTGAACACTGAAGCTTTCTTT. Translating gives CASRPGLNTEAFF. The chain joins TRBV2 to TRBJ1-1; no reliable D call. The CDR3 sequence is 13 residues long. V dropped 6 bases and J dropped 0 bases, with 8 bases sitting between them. The germline V gene has CDR1 SNHLY and CDR2 FYNNEI. Drawing the rest from reference TRBV2 and TRBJ1-1, the complete variable domain is EPEVTQTPSHQVTQMGQEVILRCVPISNHLYFYWYRQILGQKVEFLVSFYNNEISEKSEIFDDQFSVERPDGSNFTLKIRSTKLEDSAMYFCASRPGLNTEAFFGQGTRLTVV.

This rearrangement joins TRBV7-2 to TRBJ2-3, with a possible D match to TRBD1 (6 bases). V lost 11 bases and J 5 bases, leaving 17 bases between the germline ends. CDR1 and CDR2 from the germline V gene are SGHTA and FQGNSA. The CDR3 is made up of 13 amino acids. CDR3 loop: CARQQGGVDTQYF. In nucleotides, the CDR3 is TGTGCCCGCCAACAGGGCGGTGTAGATACGCAGTATTTT.

To note about this clone: Other DNA sequences from this sample encode an identical CDR3 as well. The chain joins TRBV5-1 to TRBJ2-1, with 7 bases lining up with TRBD2. Germline loops: CDR1 SGHRS, CDR2 YFSETQ. V dropped 2 bases and J dropped 4; count of bases not matched to a gene: 6. CDR3 length: 15 amino acids. The CDR3 loop is CASSLGLADYNEQFF. CDR3 sequence (DNA): TGCGCCAGCAGCTTAGGTCTAGCGGATTACAATGAGCAGTTCTTC. Filled out from reference TRBV5-1 and TRBJ2-1, the complete variable domain reads KAGVTQTPRYLIKTRGQQVTLSCSPISGHRSVSWYQQTPGQGLQFLFEYFSETQRNKGNFPGRFSGRQFSNSRSEMNVSTLELGDSALYLCASSLGLADYNEQFFGPGTRLTVL.

The J gene is TRBJ1-1, the V gene TRBV2, with D perhaps matching TRBD1 (6 bases). V lost 7 bases and J 6 bases, leaving 12 bases between the germline ends. This CDR3 has 12 amino acids. Germline lookup yields CDR1 SNHLY and CDR2 FYNNEI. For the CDR3, the DNA is TGTGCCAGCATCGTACAGGGCCCTGAAGCTTTCTTT. Translated, it gives CASIVQGPEAFF.

The chain links TRBV21-1 to TRBJ1-5. TRBV21-1 is described as a pseudogene. CDR3 length: 15 amino acids. The CDR3: CASSEYSGSNQPQHF. DNA for the CDR3: TGTGCCAGCAGCGAGTATTCGGGTAGCAATCAGCCCCAGCATTTT.

The rearrangement uses TRBV5-1 and TRBJ2-2, with TRBD1 as a possible D gene (6 bases). Looked up from germline, CDR1 is SGHRS and CDR2 is YFSETQ. This CDR3 is 15 amino acids long. The V and J ends lost 5 bases and 4 bases respectively, with 15 bases between them. The CDR3 bases are TGCGCCAGCAGGGATTACAGGGTTCGCACCGGGGAGCTGTTTTTT. Its protein product is CASRDYRVRTGELFF.

The gene calls are TRBV5-4 and TRBJ2-3; D gene unclear. The CDR3 runs 15 residues. CDR1 SGHNT and CDR2 YYREEE come from the germline V gene (reference sequence). V gave up 0 bases and J gave up 1 base, with 9 bases separating them. The CDR3 here is CASSLVELGTDTQYF. The CDR3 DNA reads TGTGCCAGCAGCTTGGTGGAGCTGGGCACAGATACGCAGTATTTT.

The rearrangement links TRBV10-3 to TRBJ1-1; 9 bases map to TRBD1. The CDR3 is made up of 13 amino acids. The ends lost 11 bases at V and 2 bases at J; junction bases unmatched: 6. Germline values: CDR1 ENHRY, CDR2 SYGVKD. CDR3 loop: CAVRDRDNTEAFF. In DNA form, the CDR3 reads TGTGCCGTCCGGGACAGGGACAACACTGAAGCTTTCTTT.

This chain's CDR3 is CATSDLKIYGLNTGELFF. CDR3 in DNA: TGTGCCACCAGTGATTTGAAGATCTACGGGTTAAACACCGGGGAGCTGTTTTTT. The J gene is TRBJ2-2, the V gene TRBV24-1, with D unresolved. Germline lookup yields CDR1 KGHDR and CDR2 SFDVKD. V lost 0 bases and J 2 bases, leaving 15 bases between the germline ends. The CDR3 extends over 18 amino acids.

The chain couples TRBV19 to TRBJ2-7; 9 nucleotides line up with TRBD1. V was pared by 4 bases and J by 7 bases, with 8 bases of the junction left unmatched. The germline CDR1 and CDR2 sequences are LNHDA and SQIVND (reference sequence). The CDR3 covers 14 residues. In DNA form, the CDR3 reads TGTGCCAGTAGTACCGGGACAGGGCGGCGAGAGCAGTACTTC. Amino acids: CASSTGTGRREQYF.

The chain has TRBV19 and TRBJ2-2; TRBD1 aligns across 10 bases. The germline CDR1 and CDR2 sequences are LNHDA and SQIVND (reference sequence). The ends lost 6 bases at V and 4 bases at J; junction bases unmatched: 8. The CDR3 is 16 residues long. The CDR3 loop is CASRRAGTGVTGELFF. CDR3 sequence (DNA): TGTGCCAGTAGGCGTGCCGGGACAGGGGTCACCGGGGAGCTGTTTTTT.

The gene calls are TRBV10-3 and TRBJ1-1, with TRBD1 identical over 7 bases. The CDR3 is 15 amino acids. V trimming: 4 bases; J trimming: 4 bases; junction bases outside the gene matches: 9. Germline CDR1 ENHRY, CDR2 SYGVKD. CDR3 sequence reads: CAISGGGGAATEAFF. CDR3 sequence (DNA): TGTGCCATCAGTGGTGGAGGGGGCGCGGCCACTGAAGCTTTCTTT.

This clone was detected once. The J gene is TRBJ2-3, the V gene TRBV5-4, with 9 bases identical to TRBD2. The V segment lost 1 base and the J segment 3 bases; nucleotides outside the gene matches: 9. This CDR3 has 17 amino acids. Germline CDR1 reads SGHNT; CDR2 reads YYREEE (reference sequence). In nucleotides, the CDR3 is TGTGCCAGCAGCTTGCAAGGCGGGAGGGCAACAACAGATACGCAGTATTTT. Residues: CASSLQGGRATTDTQYF.

The V gene is TRBV6-4, the J gene TRBJ1-6; 9 bases align to TRBD1. The CDR3 contains 15 residues. V was clipped by 0 bases and J by 6 bases; unmatched bases: 0. Germline lookup yields CDR1 MRHNA and CDR2 SNTAGT. The CDR3 region is CASSDSTGGNSPLHF. The CDR3 DNA is TGTGCCAGCAGTGACTCGACAGGGGGTAATTCACCCCTCCACTTT.

This rearrangement joins TRBV5-6 to TRBJ2-3, with unresolved D. V lost 4 bases and J lost 1, with 7 bases in between. The CDR3 runs 13 residues. From germline, CDR1 is SGHDT and CDR2 YYEEEE. In nucleotides, the CDR3 is TGTGCCAGCAGCCCGCCAGGCACAGATACGCAGTATTTT. Protein sequence: CASSPPGTDTQYF.

The genes are TRBV24-1 and TRBJ2-2; 16 bases line up with TRBD2. Germline assignment: CDR1 KGHDR and CDR2 SFDVKD. The CDR3 sequence is 18 residues long. V was clipped by 1 base and J by 6 bases; unmatched bases: 4. CDR3 sequence (DNA): TGTGCCACCAGTGATTTCCCCGGGACTAGCGGGAGGGCCGGGGAGCTGTTTTTT. Its protein is CATSDFPGTSGRAGELFF.

The chain couples TRBV13 to TRBJ1-1; 8 bases fit TRBD1. Germline loops: CDR1 PRHDT, CDR2 FYEKMQ (reference sequence). V lost 5 bases, J lost 4 bases, and 6 bases stayed unmatched. The CDR3 has 14 amino acids. The CDR3 loop is CASSEGQGITEAFF. CDR3 sequence (DNA): TGTGCCAGCAGCGAAGGACAGGGTATCACTGAAGCTTTCTTT.

The DNA for the CDR3 is TGTGCCAGCAGGCCCGGGACAGGGATTTCACCCCTCCACTTT. This translates into CASRPGTGISPLHF. The chain employs TRBV27 and TRBJ1-6, with 9 nucleotides matching TRBD1. V dropped 6 bases and J dropped 9; count of bases not matched to a gene: 6. This CDR3 contains 14 residues. CDR1 MNHEY and CDR2 SMNVEV come from the germline V gene (reference sequence).

The chain carries TRBV2 and TRBJ1-1; D is perhaps TRBD1 (5 bases). Trimming cost V 3 bases and J 5 bases, with 10 bases left between them. The CDR3 covers 13 residues. From germline, CDR1 is SNHLY and CDR2 FYNNEI. CDR3 nucleotide sequence: TGTGCCAGCAGTGATGTAGGGGAAACTGAAGCTTTCTTT. As protein: CASSDVGETEAFF.

The chain couples TRBV19 to TRBJ2-1; D unresolved. V gave up 4 bases and J gave up 1 base, with 8 bases separating them. CDR3 size: 14 residues. From germline, CDR1 is LNHDA and CDR2 SQIVND (reference sequence). Here the CDR3 DNA reads TGTGCCAGTAGTAACTATGATTCCTACAATGAGCAGTTCTTC. Its protein product is CASSNYDSYNEQFF.